This entry concerns a single T cell receptor beta chain. What it binds is unknown. The CDR3 is 13 amino acids. CDR1 is SGHAT, CDR2 FQDESV, per germline (reference sequence). J gave up 5 bases and V 4 bases, and 5 bases lay outside the gene matches. TCRdb's table, derived via immunoSEQ multiplex PCR, lists solely in-frame clones and lacks some. The table has about 680,000 clones, around 73% seen once. This record comes from a study of shared clonotypes between healthy human individuals. Whole-study results and caveats: Clonotypes not shared had lower generation probabilities than those common to all four donors.

This clonotype was obtained from a woman in her 30s in good health. The V gene is TRBV11-1, the J gene TRBJ2-7; 7 bases fit TRBD1. Sequencing input: memory CD4+ T cells sorted from blood. The subset is: CD45RA-negative fraction. The CDR3 loop reads CASSSVGGHEQYF. The CDR3 DNA reads as TGTGCCAGCAGCTCGGTAGGGGGCCACGAGCAGTACTTC. Based on the CDR3 plus reference TRBV11-1 and TRBJ2-7, the full variable domain is EAEVAQSPRYKITEKSQAVAFWCDPISGHATLYWYRQILGQGPELLVQFQDESVVDDSQLPKDRFSAERLKGVDSTLKIQPAELGDSAMYLCASSSVGGHEQYFGPGTRLTVT.